This TCR beta chain was obtained from a study of CD8 T cells in ankylosing spondylitis. The study's findings and limits: CD8+ disease-linked clones were present at relatively low frequencies in blood.

The germline V gene encodes CDR1 SGHAT and CDR2 FQNNGV. The CDR3 has 17 amino acids. The V and J ends lost 4 bases and 2 bases respectively, with 15 bases between them. This clonotype has a count of ten or more. The antigen remains undetermined. TCRdb reprocessed the 5' RACE reads with MiXCR, giving one entry per CDR3 protein. The repertoire consists of tens of thousands of distinct CDR3 sequences, with around 6.5% occurring once and the leading ten covering about 5%. The chain has TRBV11-2 and TRBJ2-6, with D unclear. The sequenced sample consisted of synovial fluid, either unsorted or a sorted T cell fraction (not recorded which). The source of this sequence is a male donor with ankylosing spondylitis. This chain's CDR3 is CASSSPLGPTGANVLTF. The CDR3 DNA sequence: TGTGCCAGCAGCTCACCTCTCGGGCCGACTGGGGCCAACGTCCTGACTTTC.